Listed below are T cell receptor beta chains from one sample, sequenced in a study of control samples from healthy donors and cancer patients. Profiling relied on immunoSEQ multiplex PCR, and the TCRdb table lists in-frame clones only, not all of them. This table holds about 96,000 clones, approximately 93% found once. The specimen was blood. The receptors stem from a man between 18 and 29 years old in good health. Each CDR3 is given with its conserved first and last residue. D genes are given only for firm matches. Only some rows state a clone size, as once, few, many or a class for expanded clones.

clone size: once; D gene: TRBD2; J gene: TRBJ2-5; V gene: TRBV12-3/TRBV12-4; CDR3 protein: CASSRGGETQYF; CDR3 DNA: TGTGCCAGCAGCCGGGGGGGCGAGACCCAGTACTTC
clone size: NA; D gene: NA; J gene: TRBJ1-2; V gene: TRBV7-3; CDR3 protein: CASSSLTGSYGYTF; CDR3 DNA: TGTGCCAGCAGCTCCCTAACAGGGAGCTATGGCTACACCTTC
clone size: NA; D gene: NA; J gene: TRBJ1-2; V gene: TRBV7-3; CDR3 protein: CASSRSPRGGYTF; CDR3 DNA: TGTGCCAGCAGCCGATCCCCCCGGGGTGGCTACACCTTC
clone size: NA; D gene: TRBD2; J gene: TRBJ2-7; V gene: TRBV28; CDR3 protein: CASSSSGAKSRSSYEQYF; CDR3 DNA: TGTGCCAGCAGTTCTAGCGGGGCAAAGTCAAGGAGCTCCTACGAGCAGTACTTC
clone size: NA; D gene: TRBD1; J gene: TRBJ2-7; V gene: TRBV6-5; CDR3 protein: CASSFGTGAYEQYF; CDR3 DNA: TGTGCCAGCAGTTTCGGGACAGGGGCATACGAGCAGTACTTC
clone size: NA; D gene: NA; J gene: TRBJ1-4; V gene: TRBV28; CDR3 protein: CASSLGQPNEKLFF; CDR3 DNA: TGTGCCAGCAGTTTAGGTCAGCCCAATGAAAAACTGTTTTTT
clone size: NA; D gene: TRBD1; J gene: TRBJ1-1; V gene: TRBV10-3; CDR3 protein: CAISGDRGAQGEAFF; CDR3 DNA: TGTGCCATCAGCGGGGACAGGGGGGCGCAAGGTGAAGCTTTCTTT
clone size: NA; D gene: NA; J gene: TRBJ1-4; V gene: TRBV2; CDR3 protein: CASRVGSTNEKLFF; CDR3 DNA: TGTGCCAGTCGTGTCGGGTCAACTAATGAAAAACTGTTTTTT
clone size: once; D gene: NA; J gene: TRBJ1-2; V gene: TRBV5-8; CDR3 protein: CASIPGPGPYGYTF; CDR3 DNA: TGTGCCAGCATCCCGGGCCCAGGCCCCTATGGCTACACCTTC
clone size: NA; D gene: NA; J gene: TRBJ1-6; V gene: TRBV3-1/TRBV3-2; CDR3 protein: CASSQGSPLHF; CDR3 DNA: TGTGCCAGCAGCCAGGGTTCACCCCTCCACTTT
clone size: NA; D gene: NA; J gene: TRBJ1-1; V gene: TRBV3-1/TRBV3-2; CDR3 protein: CASNRPGTEAFF; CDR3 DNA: TGTGCCAGTAACAGGCCGGGCACTGAAGCTTTCTTT
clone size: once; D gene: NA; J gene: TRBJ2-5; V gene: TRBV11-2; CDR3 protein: CASSFLPGVSETQYF; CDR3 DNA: TGTGCCAGCAGCTTCCTTCCAGGGGTCTCGGAGACCCAGTACTTC
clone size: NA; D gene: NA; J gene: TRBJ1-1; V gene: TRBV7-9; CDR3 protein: CASSPQAEAFF; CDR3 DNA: TGTGCCAGCTCACCCCAGGCAGAAGCTTTCTTT
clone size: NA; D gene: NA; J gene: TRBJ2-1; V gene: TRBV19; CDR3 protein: CAIDSGIEQFF; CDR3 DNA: TGTGCCATAGATTCGGGCATCGAGCAGTTCTTC
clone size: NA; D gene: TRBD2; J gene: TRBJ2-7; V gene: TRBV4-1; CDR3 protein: CASSQATSGRANEQYF; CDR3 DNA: TGCGCCAGCAGCCAAGCGACTAGCGGGAGGGCAAACGAGCAGTACTTC
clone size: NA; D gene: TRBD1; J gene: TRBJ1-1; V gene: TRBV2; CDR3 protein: CASTYRGLNTEAFF; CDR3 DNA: TGTGCCAGCACCTACAGGGGACTGAACACTGAAGCTTTCTTT
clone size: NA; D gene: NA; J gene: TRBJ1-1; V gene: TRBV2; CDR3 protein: CASYIPQGSSTEAFF; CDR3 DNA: TGTGCCAGTTATATACCACAGGGTTCGAGCACTGAAGCTTTCTTT
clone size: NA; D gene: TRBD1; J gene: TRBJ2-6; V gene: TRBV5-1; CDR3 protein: CASSSRTGVAGANVLTF; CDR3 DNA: TGCGCCAGCAGCTCCCGGACAGGGGTAGCTGGGGCCAACGTCCTGACTTTC
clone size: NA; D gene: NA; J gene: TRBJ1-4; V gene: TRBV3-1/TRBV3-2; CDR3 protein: CASSQFGFEKLFF; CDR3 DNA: TGTGCCAGCAGCCAATTTGGGTTCGAAAAACTGTTTTTT
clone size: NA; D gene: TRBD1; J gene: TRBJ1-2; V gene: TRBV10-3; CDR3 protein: CAISDIQGALGYTF; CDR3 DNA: TGTGCCATCAGTGATATCCAGGGGGCGCTTGGCTACACCTTC
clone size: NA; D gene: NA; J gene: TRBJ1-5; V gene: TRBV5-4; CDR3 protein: CASSLEPSNQPQHF; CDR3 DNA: TGTGCCAGCAGCTTGGAGCCTAGCAATCAGCCCCAGCATTTT
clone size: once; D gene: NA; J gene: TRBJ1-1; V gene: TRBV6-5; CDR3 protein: CASSYSRVNTEAFF; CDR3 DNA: TGTGCCAGCAGTTACTCGAGGGTGAACACTGAAGCTTTCTTT
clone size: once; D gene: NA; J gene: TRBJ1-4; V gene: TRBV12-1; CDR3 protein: CASSLNKWATNEKLFF; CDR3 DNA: TGTGCCAGCAGCCTAAACAAATGGGCAACTAATGAAAAACTGTTTTTT
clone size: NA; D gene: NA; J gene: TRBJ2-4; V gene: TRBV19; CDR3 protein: CASSTPPSNRLAKNIQYF; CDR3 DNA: TGTGCCAGTAGTACGCCCCCCTCAAATCGTCTAGCCAAAAACATTCAGTACTTC
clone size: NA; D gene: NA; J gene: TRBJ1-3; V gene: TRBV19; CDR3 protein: CATVRPGSGNTIYF; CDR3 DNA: TGTGCCACCGTTCGCCCGGGCTCTGGAAACACCATATATTTT
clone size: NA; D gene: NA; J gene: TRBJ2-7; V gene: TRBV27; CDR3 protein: CASSPIYTAYEQYF; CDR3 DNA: TGTGCCAGCAGCCCCATTTATACGGCCTACGAGCAGTACTTC
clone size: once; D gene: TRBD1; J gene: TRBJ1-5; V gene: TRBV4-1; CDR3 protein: CASSQGTDQPQHF; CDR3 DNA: TGCGCCAGCAGCCAGGGGACAGATCAGCCCCAGCATTTT
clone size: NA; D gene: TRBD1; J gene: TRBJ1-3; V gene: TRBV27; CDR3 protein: CASSLRGTGNTIYF; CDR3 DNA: TGTGCCAGCAGTCTCAGGGGGACTGGAAACACCATATATTTT
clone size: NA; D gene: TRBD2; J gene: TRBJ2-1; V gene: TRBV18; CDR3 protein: CASSQRLAGGSSYNEQFF; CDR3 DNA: TGTGCCAGCTCACAACGACTAGCGGGGGGTTCCTCCTACAATGAGCAGTTCTTC
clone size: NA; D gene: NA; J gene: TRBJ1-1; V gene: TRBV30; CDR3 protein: CAWNAGHHTEAFF; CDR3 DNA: TGTGCCTGGAACGCAGGGCACCACACTGAAGCTTTCTTT
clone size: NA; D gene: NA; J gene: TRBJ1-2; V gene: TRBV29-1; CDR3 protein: CSVGLGAVNYGYTF; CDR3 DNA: TGCAGCGTTGGGTTAGGGGCAGTCAACTATGGCTACACCTTC
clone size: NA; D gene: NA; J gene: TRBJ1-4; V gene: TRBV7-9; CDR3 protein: CASSLDSEREKLFF; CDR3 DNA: TGTGCCAGCAGCTTAGATTCCGAGAGGGAAAAACTGTTTTTT
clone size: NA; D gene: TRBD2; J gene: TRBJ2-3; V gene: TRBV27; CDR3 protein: CASRRKGLAGGTGTDTQYF; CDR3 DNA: TGTGCCAGCAGGCGAAAGGGGCTAGCGGGTGGAACGGGAACAGATACGCAGTATTTT
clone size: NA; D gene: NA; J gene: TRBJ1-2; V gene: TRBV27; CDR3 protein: CASSNRGGNGYTF; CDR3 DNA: TGTGCCAGCAGCAATAGGGGAGGGAATGGCTACACCTTC
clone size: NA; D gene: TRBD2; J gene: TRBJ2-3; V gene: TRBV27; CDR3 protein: CASKGLAGEHTDTQYF; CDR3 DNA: TGTGCCAGCAAGGGACTAGCGGGGGAACACACAGATACGCAGTATTTT
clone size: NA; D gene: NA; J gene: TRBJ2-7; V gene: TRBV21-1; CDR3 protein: CASSTTPYSYEQYF; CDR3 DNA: TGTGCCAGCAGTACAACACCTTACTCCTACGAGCAGTACTTC
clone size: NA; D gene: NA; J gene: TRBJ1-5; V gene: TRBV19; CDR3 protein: CASGAGGWGNQPQHF; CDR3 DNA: TGTGCCAGTGGGGCCGGGGGATGGGGCAATCAGCCCCAGCATTTT
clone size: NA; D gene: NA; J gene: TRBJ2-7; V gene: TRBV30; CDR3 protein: CAWSYLGGYEQYF; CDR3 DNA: TGTGCCTGGAGTTACCTCGGGGGTTACGAGCAGTACTTC
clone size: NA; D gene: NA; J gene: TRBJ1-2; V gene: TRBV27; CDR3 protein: CASSLSVLSGYTF; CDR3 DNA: TGTGCCAGCAGTTTATCGGTCCTAAGTGGCTACACCTTC
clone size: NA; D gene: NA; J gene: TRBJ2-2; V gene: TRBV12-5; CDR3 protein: CASGLPSDRYTGELFF; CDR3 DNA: TGTGCTAGTGGTTTGCCTTCGGACAGATACACCGGGGAGCTGTTTTTT
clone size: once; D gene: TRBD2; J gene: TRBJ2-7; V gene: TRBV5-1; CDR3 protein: CASSLTSGYEQYF; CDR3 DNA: TGCGCCAGCAGCTTGACTAGCGGGTACGAGCAGTACTTC
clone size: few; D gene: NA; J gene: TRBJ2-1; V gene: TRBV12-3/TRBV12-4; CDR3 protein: CASSFSDEQFF; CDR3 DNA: TGTGCCAGCAGTTTTTCGGATGAGCAGTTCTTC
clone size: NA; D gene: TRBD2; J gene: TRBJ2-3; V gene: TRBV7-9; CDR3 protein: CASSPITRAGNTDTQYF; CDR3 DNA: TGTGCCAGCAGCCCAATAACCCGAGCGGGGAACACAGATACGCAGTATTTT